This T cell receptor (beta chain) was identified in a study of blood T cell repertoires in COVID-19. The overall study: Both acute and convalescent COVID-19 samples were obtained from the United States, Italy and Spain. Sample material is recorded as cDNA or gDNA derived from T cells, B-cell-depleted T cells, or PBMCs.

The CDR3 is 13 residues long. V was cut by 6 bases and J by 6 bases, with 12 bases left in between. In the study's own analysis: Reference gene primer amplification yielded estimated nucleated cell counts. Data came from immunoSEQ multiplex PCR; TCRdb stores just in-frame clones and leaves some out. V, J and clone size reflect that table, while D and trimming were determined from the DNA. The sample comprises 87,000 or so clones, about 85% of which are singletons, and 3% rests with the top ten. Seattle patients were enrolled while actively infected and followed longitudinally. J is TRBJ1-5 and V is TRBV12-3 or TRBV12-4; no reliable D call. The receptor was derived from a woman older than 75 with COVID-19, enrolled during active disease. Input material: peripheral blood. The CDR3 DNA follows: TGTGCCAGCAGCTCTTACGGTAGTCAGCCCCAGCATTTT. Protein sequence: CASSSYGSQPQHF.